This TCR beta chain was observed in a study of cytomegalovirus exposure and HLA in healthy donors listed by TCRdb under 2017. Study-wide context: A later analysis indicated that the 120 validation repertoires were generated on the platform also employed for the approximately 690 repertoires of the first cohort. The study aimed to test whether signatures of past pathogen exposure could be identified by cataloging public T cell receptors. To predict cytomegalovirus infection status, the study brought together high-throughput TCR immunosequencing, statistical association of individual TCRs with disease status, and machine learning. Besides the first cohort of 666 subjects, a separate validation cohort made up of about 120 different subjects was used.

The CDR3 holds 13 amino acids from the cysteine to the phenylalanine. The read is trimmed to its CDR3 DNA, 39 bases read in frame from base 1. From the germline V gene, CDR1 is MDHEN and CDR2 is SYDVKM. V is clipped by 3 bases and J by 4 bases, and the sequence between their germline boundaries is 9 bases long. As for this clone: Its specific antigen is unknown. No base-level quality is on record; no much larger clone is a single base apart.

On the study overall, not on this receptor specifically: The authors suggested that the approach could potentially be generalized to other disease states and immunological phenotypes. Of the cluster scores, 90% to 95% were above 0 in a later analysis, which found that TCRs clustered in the first cohort also tended to co-occur in the 95 to 150 validation repertoires. A later analysis lacked HLA typing for the validation cohort, so it scored co-occurrence in that cohort across all 120 or so repertoires. Three of the identified cytomegalovirus-associated TCR beta chains were confirmed in vitro to be specific for cytomegalovirus antigens. Most TCR sequences were seen in very few donors, while some public TCRs were found in many individuals. Cytomegalovirus status was reported to be diagnosed by the classifier with high specificity and sensitivity in both the original and validation cohorts. The study gave a list of 150 to 200 TCR beta chains associated with cytomegalovirus.

Separate from the approximately 730-subject first cohort, the validation cohort of 120 subjects was the group to which the donors belonged. The library came from the immunoSEQ multiplex PCR assay. In the source study's methods: A statistical classification framework was built to diagnose cytomegalovirus status from the catalog of TCR beta chain sequences. TCRdb mirrors the immuneACCESS table, restricted to in-frame sequences. Some clones are absent from its copies; in checked studies, under half trace to an unresolved V gene, and the reason for the others is unknown. D and trimming were read from the DNA, whereas the V and J calls and clone size are those reported in that table. Present in this sample are around 400,000 clones, about nine tenths of which were seen just once. Under 0.9% of the sample goes to the ten largest clones.

The sample was PBMCs. The rearranged segments are TRBV28 and TRBJ2-5; the D gene is unclear. This receptor was taken from a woman younger than 35 in good health and CMV-seronegative. For the CDR3, the sequence is CASSFLVGETQYF. The nucleotides read TGTGCCAGCAGTTTTCTAGTGGGAGAGACCCAGTACTTC.